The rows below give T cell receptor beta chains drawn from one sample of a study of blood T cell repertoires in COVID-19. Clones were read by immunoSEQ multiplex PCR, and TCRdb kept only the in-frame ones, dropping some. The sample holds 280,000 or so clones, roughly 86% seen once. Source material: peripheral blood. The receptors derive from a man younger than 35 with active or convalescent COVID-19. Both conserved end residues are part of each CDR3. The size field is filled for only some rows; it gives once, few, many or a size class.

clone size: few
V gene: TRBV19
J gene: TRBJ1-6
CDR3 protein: CASSIGHNSPLHF

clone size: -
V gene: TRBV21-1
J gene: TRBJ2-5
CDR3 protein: CASRRQGEETQYF

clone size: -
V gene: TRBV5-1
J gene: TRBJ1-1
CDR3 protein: CASSLKATGNTEAFF

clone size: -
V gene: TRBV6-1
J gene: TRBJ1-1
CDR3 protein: CASSDVIGEAFF

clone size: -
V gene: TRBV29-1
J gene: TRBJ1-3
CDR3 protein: CSVADRVGNTIYF

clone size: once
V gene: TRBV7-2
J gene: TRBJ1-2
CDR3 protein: CASSQGATNYGYTF

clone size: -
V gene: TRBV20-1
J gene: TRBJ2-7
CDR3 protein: CSASGSGDSYEQYF

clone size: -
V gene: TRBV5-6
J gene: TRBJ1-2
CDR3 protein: CASSLAPGQGVYGYTF

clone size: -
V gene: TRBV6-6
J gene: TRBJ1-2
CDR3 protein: CASSYSGREVPYGYTF

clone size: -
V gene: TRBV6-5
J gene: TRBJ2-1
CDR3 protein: CASARGGVVEQFF

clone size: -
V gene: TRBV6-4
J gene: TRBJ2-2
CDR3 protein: CASAAGGSTGELFF

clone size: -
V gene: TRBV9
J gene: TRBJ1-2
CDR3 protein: CASSVAGSAYGYTF

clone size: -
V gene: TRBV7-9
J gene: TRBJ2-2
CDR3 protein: CASSPALTGELFF

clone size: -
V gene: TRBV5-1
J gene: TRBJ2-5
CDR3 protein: CASSLEPHRQGKETQYF

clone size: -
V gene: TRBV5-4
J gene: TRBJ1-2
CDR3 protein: CASSLAGQINYGYTF

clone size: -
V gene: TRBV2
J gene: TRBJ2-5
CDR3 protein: CASHKQGARETQYF

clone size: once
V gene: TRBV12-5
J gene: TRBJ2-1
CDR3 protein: CASGFRNEQFF